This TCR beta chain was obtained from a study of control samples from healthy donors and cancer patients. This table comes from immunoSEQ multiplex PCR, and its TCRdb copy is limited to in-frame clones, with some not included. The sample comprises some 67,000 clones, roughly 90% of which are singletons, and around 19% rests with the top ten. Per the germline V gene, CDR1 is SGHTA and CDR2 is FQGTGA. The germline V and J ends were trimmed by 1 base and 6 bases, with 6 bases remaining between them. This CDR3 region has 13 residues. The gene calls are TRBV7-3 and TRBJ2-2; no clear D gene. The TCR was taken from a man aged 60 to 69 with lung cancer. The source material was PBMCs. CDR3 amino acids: CASSLNSAGELFF. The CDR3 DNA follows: TGTGCCAGCAGCTTAAATTCCGCCGGGGAGCTGTTTTTT.